The entry that follows covers one T cell receptor (beta chain) sequence. Its antigen is as yet unknown. Time point indicated: blood 2 weeks post-SBRT. Treatment meaning: 15 Gy SBRT to primary tumor, nephrectomy 4 weeks later. These data come from a study of radiation and T cells in renal cell carcinoma. Across the whole study: Nephrectomy followed 15 Gy stereotactic body radiation by 4 weeks. General study findings and limits: In blood, top tumor clones expanded by 2 weeks, shrinking by 4. Pretreatment tumor biopsies were lacking, so baseline clonotypes are unknown.

This CDR3 contains 15 residues. Germline lookup yields CDR1 MNHNS and CDR2 SASEGT. V dropped 9 bases and J dropped 10; count of bases not matched to a gene: 12. Method: immunoSEQ multiplex PCR; TCRdb's copy keeps in-frame clones and lacks some. The sample lists around 120,000 clones; roughly 77% were seen once. J is TRBJ2-1 and V is TRBV6-1; 13 bases align to TRBD2. The sequence was collected from a woman between 55 and 75 years old with renal cell carcinoma. The sample consisted of blood, taken from a patient whose treatment included radiotherapy and nephrectomy. The CDR3 sequence: CASPPGTSGVYEQFF. The CDR3 nucleotides are TGTGCCAGTCCCCCCGGGACTAGCGGGGTTTACGAGCAGTTCTTC.